A single sample gave rise to the 16 T cell receptor beta chains below, sequenced in a study of blood T cells in healthy people across ages. For the second PCR, which ran for roughly 7 to 11 cycles, a sample-barcoded 5' primer and a J-beta primer mix were used. MiXCR, applied by TCRdb to the 5' RACE reads, yields one record per CDR3 protein. In the table there are hundreds of thousands of distinct CDR3 sequences, about 61% of which are singletons. The sequencing sample was made of blood. The receptors derive from a man in his forties or fifties in good health.

This chain uses TRBV3-1 with TRBJ1-2; tentatively, D is TRBD1 (5 bases). Germline V gives CDR1 LGHDT, CDR2 YNNKEL (reference sequence). Trimming pared 1 base from V and 8 bases from J, leaving 14 bases between. The CDR3 has 14 amino acids. The CDR3 nucleotides read TGTGCCAGCAGCCAAGGGACAAAGCGTTTCGGCTACACCTTC. This codes for CASSQGTKRFGYTF.

CDR3 in DNA: TGTGCCAGCAGCCCGAGGGAGGGATTCCAAGAGACCCAGTACTTC. Protein: CASSPREGFQETQYF. This sequence joins TRBV7-2 and TRBJ2-5; TRBD2 agrees at 7 bases. Per germline, CDR1 SGHTA and CDR2 FQGNSA. V shed 5 bases, J shed 1 base, and the junction held 7 bases outside the gene matches. CDR3 length: 15 amino acids.

In this sample, this clonotype turned up once. This chain connects TRBV29-1 to TRBJ2-3; maybe TRBD1 (6 bases). Per the germline V gene, CDR1 is SQVTM and CDR2 is ANQGSEA. The V gene lost 6 bases and the J gene lost 0 bases, with 19 bases spanning the gap. The CDR3 consists of 16 residues. CDR3 coding DNA: TGCAGCGTCCTCGGGACACGACACTCTAGCACAGATACGCAGTATTTT. It codes for CSVLGTRHSSTDTQYF.

This chain connects TRBV3-1 to TRBJ2-1; 7 bases map to TRBD2. The V and J ends lost 4 bases and 0 bases, in that order; junction bases with no gene match: 3. CDR1 and CDR2 from the germline V gene are LGHDT and YNNKEL (reference sequence). CDR3 length: 15 residues. CDR3 region: CASSPGLVSYNEQFF. CDR3 nucleotides: TGTGCCAGCAGCCCCGGACTAGTCTCCTACAATGAGCAGTTCTTC.

This clonotype was counted between two and nine times. This chain uses TRBV4-1 with TRBJ2-7; D remains unclear. Trimming shortened V by 0 bases and J by 0 bases, and 9 bases separated the two germline ends. This CDR3 has 15 residues. Germline V lookup: CDR1 MGHRA, CDR2 YSYEKL. The CDR3 spells CASSQEPTSSYEQYF. The CDR3 nucleotides are TGCGCCAGCAGCCAAGAACCTACCAGCTCCTACGAGCAGTACTTC.

The rearrangement links TRBV6-5 to TRBJ1-2, with D maybe TRBD1 (5 bases). This CDR3 is built from 13 residues. Trimming left V 3 bases short and J 3 bases short, with 8 bases between. Germline V gene data show CDR1 as MNHEY and CDR2 as SVGAGI. In DNA form, the CDR3 reads TGTGCCAGCAGTTATGACAGCTACTATGGCTACACCTTC. Translation: CASSYDSYYGYTF.

The CDR3: CASSPIGLTTYNEQFF. DNA of the CDR3: TGTGCCAGCAGCCCGATTGGACTCACAACCTACAATGAGCAGTTCTTC. This chain joins TRBV6-2 or TRBV6-3 and TRBJ2-1; tentatively, D is TRBD2 (5 bases). Germline CDR1 is MNHEY and CDR2 is SVGEGT. Trimming shortened V by 6 bases and J by 2 bases, and 17 bases separated the two germline ends. This CDR3 has 16 residues.

This clonotype was found many times. The chain carries TRBV24-1 and TRBJ1-5, with 7 bases aligning to TRBD1. Germline V gene sequence: CDR1 KGHDR, CDR2 SFDVKD. CDR3 length: 18 amino acids. V trimming: 4 bases; J trimming: 0 bases; junction bases outside the gene matches: 11. CDR3 in DNA: TGTGCCACCAGTGACTCGGGACAGAGCCACTATAGCAATCAGCCCCAGCATTTT. Protein product: CATSDSGQSHYSNQPQHF.

This clonotype occurred a few times. The chain joins TRBV5-1 to TRBJ2-6; D is unclear. The CDR3 is 18 amino acids. Per germline, CDR1 SGHRS and CDR2 YFSETQ. Trimming cost V 2 bases and J 0 bases, with 15 bases left between them. CDR3 residues: CASSLQVLLSSGANVLTF. In nucleotides, the CDR3 is TGCGCCAGCAGCTTACAAGTCCTCCTCAGCTCTGGGGCCAACGTCCTGACTTTC.

The chain employs TRBV20-1 and TRBJ1-6, with 8 bases identical to TRBD1. Per the germline V gene, CDR1 is DFQATT and CDR2 is SNEGSKA (reference sequence). The J segment lost 9 bases and the V segment lost 4 bases, leaving 5 bases of the junction unmatched. The CDR3 has 13 amino acids. CDR3 loop: CSAIPGGVSPLHF. CDR3 coding DNA: TGCAGTGCTATACCAGGGGGCGTTTCACCCCTCCACTTT.

Only a few counts were recorded for this clonotype. The chain couples TRBV10-3 to TRBJ2-7; no clear D. The CDR3 runs to 16 residues. Trimming took 0 bases from V and 1 from J, leaving 13 bases between them. The germline V gene encodes CDR1 ENHRY and CDR2 SYGVKD. CDR3 DNA sequence: TGTGCCATCAGTGAGTCGGGCGCCTCGACGTCCTACGAGCAGTACTTC. Its translation: CAISESGASTSYEQYF.

This clonotype came up a few times. The chain couples TRBV12-3 or TRBV12-4 to TRBJ2-7; D is possibly TRBD2 (5 bases). The tail of the sequence fits TRBJ2-5 better, so the J call may be wrong. The CDR3 totals 15 residues. The CDR3 sequence: CASSRGEGVQETQYF. As DNA, the CDR3 is TGTGCCAGCAGCCGGGGTGAGGGAGTTCAAGAGACCCAGTACTTC.

This clonotype was recorded only once. The chain uses TRBV19 and TRBJ2-7, with D uncertain. The J call is in doubt because the DNA end fits TRBJ2-5 better. The CDR3 is 14 amino acids. The germline V gene has CDR1 LNHDA and CDR2 SQIVND (reference sequence). CDR3 nucleotide sequence: TGTGCCAGTAGTCCAGCGACATCATCGGAGACCCAGTACTTC. The encoded protein is CASSPATSSETQYF.

The chain links TRBV6-1 to TRBJ2-1, with TRBD2 matching over 9 bases. The CDR3 loop spans 13 amino acids. The germline V gene has CDR1 MNHNS and CDR2 SASEGT. V shed 2 bases and J 12 bases; nucleotides not matched to a gene: 5. The CDR3 protein is CASSELAGSRQFF. CDR3 nucleotide sequence: TGTGCCAGCAGTGAACTAGCGGGATCGCGGCAGTTCTTC.

The chain couples TRBV6-1 to TRBJ2-7; 11 bases align to TRBD2. The J call may be in error: the DNA end matches TRBJ2-5 better. Germline assignment: CDR1 MNHNS and CDR2 SASEGT. This CDR3 region has 15 residues. CDR3 region: CASSSTSGRRETQYF. In DNA, the CDR3 is TGTGCCAGCAGCTCCACTAGCGGGAGACGGGAGACCCAGTACTTC.

The V call is TRBV20-1, the J call TRBJ1-2; D gene unclear. The CDR3 sequence is 12 residues long. Germline values: CDR1 DFQATT, CDR2 SNEGSKA (reference sequence). V was shortened by 5 bases and J by 5 bases, with 12 bases between the two germline ends. The CDR3 DNA sequence: TGCAGTGCTCCTAGTCTCTTATATGGCTACACCTTC. Protein sequence: CSAPSLLYGYTF.